The TCR beta chain described here comes from a study of regulatory T cells in long-lasting Graves disease. Overall study findings and caveats: Results may be inaccurate due to the small sample size. Tissue studied was limited to peripheral blood, excluding thyroid tissue.

Time point described: persistent/refractory GD, antithyroid drugs over 5 years with positive TRAb. The TCR library used RNA extracted from PBMCs. Arm-PCR of CDR3 regions and iRepertoire HTBI primers were used to build TCR beta libraries. One entry per CDR3 protein, called by TCRdb with MiXCR from the multiplex PCR reads. The sample has about 400,000 distinct CDR3 sequences; around 21% are singletons. This clonotype has ten or more counts. Antigen specificity is unknown. Material: peripheral blood mononuclear cells (PBMCs), obtained when the disease was refractory, from a patient treated with antithyroid drugs. The clonotype was recovered from a female donor with Graves disease.

CDR3 region: CASSLMARGPGEKLFF. The CDR3 DNA reads TGCGCCAGCAGCTTGATGGCCCGGGGGCCCGGGGAAAAACTGTTTTTT. The V gene is TRBV5-1, the J gene TRBJ1-4; perhaps TRBD1 as D (6 bases). The CDR3 is 16 residues long. Germline values: CDR1 SGHRS, CDR2 YFSETQ. V dropped 1 base and J dropped 8 bases, with 18 bases sitting between them. Using reference TRBV5-1 and TRBJ1-4 for the parts outside the CDR3, the full variable domain is KAGVTQTPRYLIKTRGQQVTLSCSPISGHRSVSWYQQTPGQGLQFLFEYFSETQRNKGNFPGRFSGRQFSNSRSEMNVSTLELGDSALYLCASSLMARGPGEKLFFGSGTQLSVL.